This TCR beta chain appears in the sequencing data of a study of blood T cell repertoires in COVID-19. Background on the study: The analysed material was cDNA or gDNA that came from T cells, B-cell-depleted T cells, or PBMCs.

TCRdb's table, derived via immunoSEQ multiplex PCR, lists solely in-frame clones and lacks some. The data hold more than 350,000 clones, with approximately 88% observed a single time. A remark on this clone: A junction end diverges from the germline sequence, so it may reflect a read error.

Germline CDR1 is SSHAT and CDR2 is FNYEAQ (reference sequence). This CDR3 is 16 amino acids long. Seattle patients were enrolled while actively infected and followed longitudinally. The TCR comes from a young woman with COVID-19, enrolled during active disease. The chain uses TRBV7-7 and TRBJ2-1; TRBD1 matches 9 bases. Material for sequencing was peripheral blood. CDR3 sequence: CASSVTGGASYNEQFF. The DNA for the CDR3 is TGTGCTAGCAGCGTAACAGGGGGCGCATCCTACAATGAGCAGTTCTTC.